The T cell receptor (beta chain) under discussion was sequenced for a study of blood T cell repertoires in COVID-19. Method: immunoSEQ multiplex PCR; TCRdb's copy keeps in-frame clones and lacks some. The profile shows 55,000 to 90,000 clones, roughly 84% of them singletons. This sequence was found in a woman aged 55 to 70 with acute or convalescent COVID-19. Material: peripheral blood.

CDR3 sequence reads: CASSYRGGRVDGYTF. The CDR3 nucleotides read TGTGCCAGCAGCTACCGAGGGGGCAGGGTTGATGGCTACACCTTC. The J gene is TRBJ1-2, the V gene TRBV6-5; 7 bases match TRBD1. The CDR3 has 15 residues. Germline V gene lookup returns CDR1 MNHEY and CDR2 SVGAGI. Germline trimming cut 6 bases from V and 6 bases from J; bases unmatched to any gene: 13.